The subject of this entry is one TCR beta chain. Its specific antigen is unknown. No qualities accompany the bases; no much larger clone lies one base away. Hyperthyroidism patients were aged 18 to 65 years and newly diagnosed, with disease duration of less than 2 months. Exclusion was applied to patients with uncontrolled infections, other autoimmune diseases, pregnancy or lactation. Clinical symptoms, serum thyroxine and TRAb, thyroid ultrasound, and orbital computed tomography formed the basis for the diagnoses. For progressor patients, blood was drawn at the first diagnosis of hyperthyroidism, before any ophthalmopathy symptoms had appeared. PBMCs were separated from approximately 10 ml of fresh peripheral blood using Ficoll-Paque density gradient centrifugation. Progressor patients were initially diagnosed with Graves' hyperthyroidism and developed ophthalmopathy during follow-up. Total RNA was extracted with Trizol reagent, and quality was checked on an Agilent 2100 Bioanalyzer.

The TCR beta CDR3 regions were amplified from RNA transcripts. For the first round of RT-PCR on the TCR CDR3, the HTBI primer set was used together with the Qiagen OneStep RT-PCR kit. A second multiplex PCR round built the libraries, followed by size selection and purification. The libraries were sequenced on an Illumina HiSeq2000 using paired-end 100 bp reads. On the study's bioinformatics: SOAPnuke was used to process the raw data, throwing out any read that contained adapters or uncalled bases, had a mean Phred below 15, or lacked an exact constant-primer or identifier match. COPE v1.2.5 was used to merge the high-quality paired reads, and each unique nucleotide sequence was defined as a clonotype. MiTCR v1.1 was used to align clonotypes to the IMGT TRBV, TRBD and TRBJ reference segments. Analysis was restricted to V-J combinations with a frequency above 0.0001, which covered roughly 99% of repertoires. A TCS score was defined as the ratio of F50 (clonal expansion) to E x V (chaos), with BLOSUM62-based TCRdist applied between CDR3 peptides within each V-J. Welch's t-statistics and random forest reduced 514 V-J features to fewer than 15, which were used in a naive Bayes classifier (R e1071). TCRdb took the public reads, trimmed them with fastp at Q25, ran MiXCR for clone calling and kept in-frame beta chains. Rows with one shared CDR3 protein collapse into an entry with the most common genes and DNA. The V and J calls were not made by the authors but by TCRdb's processing. Within this sample are 130,000 to 150,000 distinct CDR3 sequences, with over 20% of them counted one time only. Of the sample, about 67% is held by the ten largest clones.

This entry belongs to a study of T cells in Graves' hyperthyroidism and ophthalmopathy (dated by TCRdb to between 2017 and 2020). About the full investigation: Peripheral blood was collected at initial diagnosis, before any treatment. The approximately 90 discovery patients were randomly split 7:3 into training and test sets. The paper describes TCR Vbeta CDR3 sequencing of 135 peripheral blood samples, made up of roughly 45 ophthalmopathy patients, roughly 80 hyperthyroidism patients and some 17 progressor patients. In roughly six Graves' hyperthyroidism patients, the study also compared T-cell repertoires from thyroid tissue with T-cell repertoires from blood. An independent validation cohort of fewer than 20 hyperthyroidism patients and about 16 patients who later progressed to ophthalmopathy tested prospective prediction of ophthalmopathy. After sampling, hyperthyroidism patients received methimazole starting at 30 mg daily, and ophthalmopathy patients received high-dose intravenous methylprednisolone. To identify TCR V-J signatures that set the groups apart, the researchers used a discovery cohort of 90 to 100 patients, made up of about 44 with Graves' ophthalmopathy and some 55 with stable Graves' hyperthyroidism.

Findings and caveats that apply to the study as a whole: No statistical method was used to fix the sample size in advance, and group allocation was not hidden from the investigators. In validation, the model predicted progression to ophthalmopathy with approximately 69% sensitivity and about 72% specificity, a median of 6.5 months before onset. Blood samples also contained most of the expanded thyroid clonotypes (frequency above 0.001), which suggests that blood repertoires may reflect thyroid immune responses. Ophthalmopathy was separated from stable hyperthyroidism by a 13 V-J signature model, with about 86% sensitivity and 81% to 82% specificity obtained in cross-validation and 80%/75% obtained in testing.

The CDR3 covers 13 residues, taking in both the cysteine and the phenylalanine. CDR3 DNA only is kept here, 39 bases in frame from base 1. CDR1 and CDR2 are drawn from the germline V gene: SGHRS, YFSETQ. V is pared back by 3 bases and J by 6 bases, with 9 bases lying between the germline termini. The sequence was collected from a woman aged 50 to 60 with Graves' hyperthyroidism that later progressed to Graves' ophthalmopathy. Sequencing was done on a sample of blood. Recombination connected TRBV5-1 to TRBJ2-2, with the D gene uncertain. The CDR3 loop reads CASSSRDAGELFF. The DNA sequence is given as TGCGCCAGCAGCTCCCGTGATGCCGGGGAGCTGTTTTTT.